These T cell receptor beta chains were read from a single sample in a study of cytomegalovirus exposure and HLA in healthy donors. TCRdb's table, derived via immunoSEQ multiplex PCR, lists solely in-frame clones and lacks some. Of tens of thousands of clones listed, over 85% are singletons. The sequencing sample was made of PBMCs. Source of these receptors: a woman in her twenties or thirties in good health and CMV-seronegative. CDR3s include the opening cysteine and the closing phenylalanine or tryptophan. The order of the fields is D gene, V gene, J gene, clone size, CDR3 protein, CDR3 DNA. A D gene is named only where the DNA matches it firmly. Size is stated for part of the rows, as once, few or many counts, or as a class when the clone is expanded.

>-|TRBV7-9|TRBJ1-3|-
CASSLVGAGNTIYF
TGTGCCAGCAGCTTAGTCGGTGCTGGAAACACCATATATTTT
>-|TRBV18|TRBJ2-5|-
CASSPQDGGTQYF
TGTGCCAGCTCACCTCAGGACGGAGGGACCCAGTACTTC
>TRBD1|TRBV10-1|TRBJ2-1|-
CASSVGGTGINEQFF
TGCGCCAGCAGTGTGGGGGGGACAGGGATCAATGAGCAGTTCTTC
>-|TRBV2|TRBJ2-1|-
CASRALTGGHNEQFF
TGTGCCAGCAGAGCCCTAACCGGGGGTCACAATGAGCAGTTCTTC
>-|TRBV7-8|TRBJ2-1|-
CASSFFGSKDEQFF
TGTGCCAGCAGCTTCTTCGGGAGTAAGGATGAGCAGTTCTTC
>TRBD2|TRBV18|TRBJ2-1|-
CASSPQAGVIYNEQFF
TGTGCCAGCTCACCACAAGCGGGAGTTATCTACAATGAGCAGTTCTTC
>TRBD2|TRBV30|TRBJ2-1|-
CAWSAAGDQTIF
TGTGCCTGGAGTGCAGCGGGGGACCAAACGATCTTC
>-|TRBV9|TRBJ1-1|-
CASSVDRLNTEAFF
TGTGCCAGCAGCGTAGACAGACTGAACACTGAAGCTTTCTTT
>-|TRBV5-1|TRBJ2-1|-
CASSPSTGSGSGEQFF
TGCGCCAGCAGCCCATCGACGGGCTCGGGGTCAGGTGAGCAGTTCTTC
>TRBD1|TRBV5-4|TRBJ2-7|-
CASSPSGTGMYQQYF
TGTGCCAGCAGCCCTTCCGGGACAGGGATGTACCAGCAGTACTTC
>-|TRBV6-6|TRBJ2-7|-
CASSYRDTRTYEQYF
TGTGCCAGCAGTTACCGGGACACTAGGACCTACGAGCAGTACTTC
>TRBD1|TRBV14|TRBJ2-5|-
CASSIDGQGLRETQYF
TGTGCCAGCAGTATAGACGGACAGGGTCTACGAGAGACCCAGTACTTC
>-|TRBV7-9|TRBJ1-3|-
CASSEVSFSGNTIYF
TGTGCCAGCAGCGAGGTTTCCTTCTCTGGAAACACCATATATTTT
>TRBD2|TRBV5-1|TRBJ2-2|-
CASSWVPGGATGELFF
TGCGCCAGCAGCTGGGTCCCGGGGGGGGCGACCGGGGAGCTGTTTTTT
>TRBD2|TRBV7-9|TRBJ2-2|once
CASSLPSGDNTGELFF
TGTGCCAGCAGCTTACCTAGCGGGGATAACACCGGGGAGCTGTTTTTT
>-|TRBV5-5|TRBJ1-2|-
CASSLEQFYGYTF
TGTGCCAGCAGCTTGGAGCAATTCTATGGCTACACCTTC
>-|TRBV9|TRBJ1-1|-
CASSESPLHQNTEAFF
TGTGCCAGCAGCGAAAGCCCACTACACCAGAACACTGAAGCTTTCTTT
>-|TRBV6-6|TRBJ2-7|-
CASSPSTYPLSYEQYF
TGTGCCAGCAGTCCTTCAACTTATCCCTTATCCTACGAGCAGTACTTC
>-|TRBV7-2|TRBJ1-2|-
CASSLDRDYGYTF
TGTGCCAGCAGCTTAGACAGGGACTATGGCTACACCTTC
>-|TRBV6-1|TRBJ1-5|-
CASSVAQIGNQPQHF
TGTGCCAGCAGTGTCGCACAGATCGGCAATCAGCCCCAGCATTTT
>-|TRBV6-5|TRBJ1-1|-
CASSYEGIGFF
TGTGCCAGCAGTTACGAGGGTATTGGTTTCTTT
>-|TRBV7-2|TRBJ2-1|-
CASSLAHRLKNYNEQFF
TGTGCCAGCAGCTTAGCGCATAGACTAAAGAACTACAATGAGCAGTTCTTC
>-|TRBV29-1|TRBJ1-3|-
CSVEAGGNTIYF
TGCAGCGTTGAGGCGGGAGGAAACACCATATATTTT
>TRBD2|TRBV7-2|TRBJ2-3|-
CASSPWTSGGDTQYF
TGTGCCAGCAGCCCCTGGACTAGCGGGGGAGATACGCAGTATTTT
>-|TRBV5-4|TRBJ2-7|-
CASSRRGLQYYEQYF
TGTGCCAGCAGCCGCAGGGGTCTTCAGTACTACGAGCAGTACTTC
>-|TRBV7-9|TRBJ2-3|-
CASGPGLSTDTQYF
TGTGCCAGCGGCCCGGGACTGAGCACAGATACGCAGTATTTT
>TRBD1|TRBV7-2|TRBJ1-5|few
CASSIGQGGGNQPQHF
TGTGCCAGCAGCATAGGACAGGGGGGCGGCAATCAGCCCCAGCATTTT
>-|TRBV29-1|TRBJ1-4|-
CSVRWGGSGEKLFF
TGCAGCGTGAGATGGGGGGGGTCAGGTGAAAAACTGTTTTTT
>TRBD1|TRBV18|TRBJ1-1|-
CASSPLSGTGGTAFF
TGTGCCAGCTCACCCCTCTCCGGGACAGGGGGCACAGCTTTCTTT
>-|TRBV20-1|TRBJ1-2|-
CSARDPPEVTF
TGCAGTGCTAGAGACCCACCGGAGGTAACCTTC
>-|TRBV28|TRBJ2-4|-
CASSLGGILAKNIQYF
TGTGCCAGCAGTTTAGGAGGAATCCTAGCCAAAAACATTCAGTACTTC
>TRBD1|TRBV18|TRBJ2-3|-
CASSPGTGRTDTQYF
TGTGCCAGCTCACCAGGGACAGGCCGCACAGATACGCAGTATTTT
>TRBD1|TRBV18|TRBJ1-3|-
CASSPLTSGTGSQTIYF
TGTGCCAGCTCACCACTCACTTCCGGGACAGGGAGTCAAACCATATATTTT
>TRBD2|TRBV5-1|TRBJ2-7|-
CASSLGGTSGVSYEQYF
TGCGCCAGCAGCTTGGGTGGGACTAGCGGGGTCTCCTACGAGCAGTACTTC
>TRBD2|TRBV18|TRBJ2-1|-
CASSQLAGVGNEQFF
TGTGCCAGCTCTCAACTAGCGGGAGTAGGGAATGAGCAGTTCTTC
>-|TRBV2|TRBJ1-3|-
CASNYRAAGNTIYF
TGTGCCAGCAATTACAGGGCGGCTGGAAACACCATATATTTT
>-|TRBV7-9|TRBJ1-1|-
CASSLVETEAFF
TGTGCCAGCAGCCTGGTAGAGACTGAAGCTTTCTTT
>-|TRBV7-3|TRBJ1-1|-
CASSLGHNTEAFF
TGTGCCAGCAGCCTCGGACACAACACTGAAGCTTTCTTT
>-|TRBV7-8|TRBJ2-1|-
CASSLGLKLAYNEQFF
TGTGCCAGCAGCTTAGGACTGAAGCTGGCCTACAATGAGCAGTTCTTC
>TRBD1|TRBV10-1|TRBJ1-1|-
CASSEGQGADTEAFF
TGCGCCAGCAGTGAGGGACAGGGGGCGGACACTGAAGCTTTCTTT
>-|TRBV6-1|TRBJ2-7|-
CASLISILTRVEQYF
TGTGCCAGCCTTATCTCAATCTTAACGAGGGTCGAGCAGTACTTC
>-|TRBV18|TRBJ1-6|-
CASSPSEGSPLHF
TGTGCCAGCTCACCTTCGGAGGGCTCACCCCTCCACTTT
>TRBD1|TRBV7-3|TRBJ2-2|-
CASSSTGGLNTGELFF
TGTGCCAGCAGCTCTACAGGGGGTCTTAACACCGGGGAGCTGTTTTTT
>-|TRBV9|TRBJ2-2|-
CASSEGAVAGELFF
TGTGCATCTAGCGAGGGCGCGGTGGCCGGGGAGCTGTTTTTT
>TRBD1|TRBV30|TRBJ2-7|once
CAWRVPQGAWYEQYF
TGTGCCTGGAGAGTCCCACAGGGGGCTTGGTACGAGCAGTACTTC
>-|TRBV5-1|TRBJ1-2|-
CASSFQPTANYGYTF
TGCGCCAGCAGCTTTCAACCGACAGCCAACTATGGCTACACCTTC
>-|TRBV15|TRBJ1-3|-
CATSRGKLVSPGNTIYF
TGTGCCACCAGCAGAGGAAAACTGGTTAGCCCCGGAAACACCATATATTTT
>TRBD2|TRBV4-1|TRBJ2-5|-
CASSQGGGTGFEETQYF
TGCGCCAGCAGCCAAGGGGGGGGGACGGGATTCGAAGAGACCCAGTACTTC
>-|TRBV6-1|TRBJ1-1|-
CASSESKKNTEAFF
TGTGCCAGCAGTGAATCTAAGAAGAACACTGAAGCTTTCTTT
>TRBD2|TRBV6-6|TRBJ2-7|-
CASSHTSGGVYEQYF
TGTGCCAGCAGCCATACTAGCGGGGGGGTATACGAGCAGTACTTC
>-|TRBV4-1|TRBJ2-2|-
CASAFPLGTGELFF
TGCGCCAGCGCCTTCCCCCTAGGCACCGGGGAGCTGTTTTTT
>-|TRBV5-5|TRBJ2-3|-
CASSLRGDTQYF
TGTGCCAGCAGCTTGAGAGGGGATACGCAGTATTTT
>-|TRBV2|TRBJ1-1|-
CASSAQGGLTEAFF
TGTGCCAGCAGTGCTCAGGGAGGTTTGACTGAAGCTTTCTTT
>TRBD1|TRBV9|TRBJ2-1|-
CASSAEGQYYNEQFF
TGTGCCAGCAGCGCCGAGGGACAGTACTACAATGAGCAGTTCTTC